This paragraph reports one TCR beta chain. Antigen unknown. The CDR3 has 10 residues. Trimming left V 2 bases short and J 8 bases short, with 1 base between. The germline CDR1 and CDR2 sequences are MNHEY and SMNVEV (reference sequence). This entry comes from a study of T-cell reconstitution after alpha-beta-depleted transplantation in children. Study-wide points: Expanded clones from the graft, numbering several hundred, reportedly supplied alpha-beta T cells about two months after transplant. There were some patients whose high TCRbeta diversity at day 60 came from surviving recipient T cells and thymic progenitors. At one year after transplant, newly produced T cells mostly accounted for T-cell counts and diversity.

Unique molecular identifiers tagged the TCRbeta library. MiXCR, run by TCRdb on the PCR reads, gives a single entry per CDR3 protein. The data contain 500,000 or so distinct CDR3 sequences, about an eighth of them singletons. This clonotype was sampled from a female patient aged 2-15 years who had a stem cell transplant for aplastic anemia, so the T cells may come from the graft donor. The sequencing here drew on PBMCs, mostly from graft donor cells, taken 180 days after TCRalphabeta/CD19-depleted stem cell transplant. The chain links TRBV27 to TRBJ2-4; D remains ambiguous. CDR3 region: CASSLDIQYF. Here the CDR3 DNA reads TGTGCCAGCAGTTTAGACATTCAGTACTTC.